These T cell receptor beta chains were read from a single sample in a study of blood T cell repertoires in COVID-19. Sequenced by immunoSEQ multiplex PCR; TCRdb stores in-frame clones only, minus some. The sample contains around 140,000 clones, approximately 90% of which appear only once. Sequences were obtained from peripheral blood. The receptors originated from a man in his 60s with active or convalescent COVID-19. Both conserved end residues are part of each CDR3. The order of the fields is V gene, D gene, J gene, clone size, CDR3 protein, CDR3 DNA. The D gene is left open where the match is weak. Clone sizes are given selectively: once, few, many, or a class where the clone is expanded.

TRBV14	TRBD2	TRBJ2-5	NA	CASSRGLAGLRTQYF	TGTGCCAGCAGTCGCGGACTAGCGGGGCTTCGGACCCAGTACTTC
TRBV7-2	NA	TRBJ1-1	NA	CASSSYVTGTEAFF	TGTGCCAGCAGCTCTTACGTCACAGGCACTGAAGCTTTCTTT
TRBV6-5	TRBD2	TRBJ2-1	few	CASSIAGNPGNEQFF	TGTGCCAGCAGTATAGCGGGCAACCCTGGGAATGAGCAGTTCTTC
TRBV7-2	TRBD1	TRBJ2-1	NA	CASSSGTGAYNEQFF	TGTGCCAGCAGCTCAGGGACAGGAGCCTACAATGAGCAGTTCTTC
TRBV9	TRBD1	TRBJ1-2	NA	CASSPGDSTPAAYGYTF	TGTGCCAGCAGCCCAGGGGACAGCACCCCCGCGGCCTATGGCTACACCTTC
TRBV10-3	NA	TRBJ1-3	NA	CAISGPLGLSGNTIYF	TGTGCCATCAGTGGCCCCCTGGGCCTCTCTGGAAACACCATATATTTT
TRBV9	NA	TRBJ1-6	NA	CASSVARDSPLHF	TGTGCCAGCAGCGTAGCTCGGGATTCACCCCTCCACTTT
TRBV4-1	NA	TRBJ2-3	NA	CASSHEAGSTDTQYF	TGCGCCAGCAGCCATGAGGCGGGGAGCACAGATACGCAGTATTTT
TRBV6-5	TRBD1	TRBJ2-2	NA	CASRRGLLNTGELFF	TGTGCCAGCAGGAGGGGGCTCCTGAACACCGGGGAGCTGTTTTTT
TRBV5-1	TRBD2	TRBJ2-1	NA	CASSPGTSGAYNEQFF	TGCGCCAGCAGCCCGGGAACTAGCGGAGCCTACAATGAGCAGTTCTTC
TRBV14	NA	TRBJ2-5	NA	CAFGETQYF	TGTGCCTTCGGAGAGACCCAGTACTTC
TRBV5-6	NA	TRBJ2-1	NA	CASSPGSPEQFF	TGTGCCAGCAGCCCGGGATCCCCCGAGCAGTTCTTC
TRBV28	NA	TRBJ1-1	NA	CASSPPGRGNTEAFF	TGTGCCAGCAGTCCCCCAGGTAGGGGAAACACTGAAGCTTTCTTT
TRBV7-3	TRBD1	TRBJ2-1	NA	CASSSGQGSPYNEQFF	TGTGCCAGCAGCTCCGGACAGGGGAGTCCCTACAATGAGCAGTTCTTC
TRBV27	TRBD2	TRBJ2-3	few	CASSLVSGGNTQYF	TGTGCCAGCAGTTTAGTTAGCGGGGGGAATACGCAGTATTTT
TRBV6-2/TRBV6-3	TRBD2	TRBJ2-3	NA	CASSGAGVREDTQYF	TGTGCCAGCAGTGGAGCGGGGGTCCGGGAGGATACGCAGTATTTT
TRBV6-5	NA	TRBJ1-1	NA	CASSPDLGVDTEAFF	TGTGCCAGCAGTCCGGACCTCGGGGTGGACACTGAAGCTTTCTTT
TRBV19	NA	TRBJ1-1	once	CASSTGANTEAFF	TGTGCCAGTAGTACAGGGGCGAACACTGAAGCTTTCTTT
TRBV3-1/TRBV3-2	NA	TRBJ2-1	NA	CASSQRGSIHNEQFF	TGTGCCAGCAGCCAACGGGGGAGCATCCACAATGAGCAGTTCTTC
TRBV5-1	TRBD1	TRBJ1-4	few	CASSLASTGGATNEKLFF	TGCGCCAGCAGCTTGGCCTCGACAGGGGGCGCGACTAATGAAAAACTGTTTTTT
TRBV6-2/TRBV6-3	TRBD1	TRBJ1-2	NA	CASSTPGQVNLYGYTF	TGTGCCAGCAGCACCCCAGGACAGGTGAACCTCTATGGCTACACCTTC
TRBV6-2/TRBV6-3	TRBD1	TRBJ2-5	once	CASSRTGGSKWPQYF	TGTGCCAGCAGTCGGACAGGGGGCTCGAAGTGGCCCCAGTACTTC
TRBV6-5	NA	TRBJ1-5	NA	CASGREKNNQPQHF	TGTGCCAGCGGCAGGGAAAAAAACAATCAGCCCCAGCATTTT
TRBV28	NA	TRBJ2-5	NA	CASSPPRRETQYF	TGTGCCAGCAGTCCTCCGAGGCGGGAGACCCAGTACTTC
TRBV19	NA	TRBJ1-1	few	CASRYSGNTEAFF	TGTGCCAGTAGATATTCAGGCAACACTGAAGCTTTCTTT
TRBV28	TRBD1	TRBJ1-2	NA	CASSWDRGYGYTF	TGTGCCAGCAGTTGGGACAGGGGGTATGGCTACACCTTC
TRBV19	NA	TRBJ1-3	NA	CATSTVTGNTIYF	TGTGCCACCTCAACGGTAACCGGAAACACCATATATTTT
TRBV9	TRBD1	TRBJ1-1	NA	CASSYSVAGGTEAFF	TGTGCCAGCAGCTACTCCGTCGCAGGGGGCACTGAAGCTTTCTTT
TRBV7-9	NA	TRBJ1-2	NA	CASSYQDSYYGYTF	TGTGCCAGCAGCTACCAGGACAGTTACTATGGCTACACCTTC